This T cell receptor (beta chain) was sequenced in a study of blood T cell repertoires in COVID-19. Across the study: The United States, Italy and Spain supplied acute and convalescent COVID-19 samples. T cells, B-cell-depleted T cells, or PBMCs supplied cDNA or gDNA.

Sequencing used immunoSEQ multiplex PCR; TCRdb keeps in-frame clones, though not all of them. The table lists 300,000 to 450,000 clones, more than 80% of them singletons. CDR3 length: 13 amino acids. Per the germline V gene, CDR1 is MDHEN and CDR2 is SYDVKM. Between the trimmed V and J ends, which lost 8 bases and 5 bases, there was a span of 13 bases. The participants were between roughly 18 and 100 years old and came from under 25 US areas. Membership in each cohort depended on participant-reported clinical history. The receptor was derived from a man aged 18 to 30 who had recovered from COVID-19. The rearrangement links TRBV28 to TRBJ1-5; possible D gene TRBD1, 5 bases. Specimen: PBMCs or T cells enriched from blood (not recorded which). The CDR3 sequence: CASGWGVHQPQHF. The CDR3 nucleotides read TGTGCCAGCGGGTGGGGGGTGCATCAGCCCCAGCATTTT.